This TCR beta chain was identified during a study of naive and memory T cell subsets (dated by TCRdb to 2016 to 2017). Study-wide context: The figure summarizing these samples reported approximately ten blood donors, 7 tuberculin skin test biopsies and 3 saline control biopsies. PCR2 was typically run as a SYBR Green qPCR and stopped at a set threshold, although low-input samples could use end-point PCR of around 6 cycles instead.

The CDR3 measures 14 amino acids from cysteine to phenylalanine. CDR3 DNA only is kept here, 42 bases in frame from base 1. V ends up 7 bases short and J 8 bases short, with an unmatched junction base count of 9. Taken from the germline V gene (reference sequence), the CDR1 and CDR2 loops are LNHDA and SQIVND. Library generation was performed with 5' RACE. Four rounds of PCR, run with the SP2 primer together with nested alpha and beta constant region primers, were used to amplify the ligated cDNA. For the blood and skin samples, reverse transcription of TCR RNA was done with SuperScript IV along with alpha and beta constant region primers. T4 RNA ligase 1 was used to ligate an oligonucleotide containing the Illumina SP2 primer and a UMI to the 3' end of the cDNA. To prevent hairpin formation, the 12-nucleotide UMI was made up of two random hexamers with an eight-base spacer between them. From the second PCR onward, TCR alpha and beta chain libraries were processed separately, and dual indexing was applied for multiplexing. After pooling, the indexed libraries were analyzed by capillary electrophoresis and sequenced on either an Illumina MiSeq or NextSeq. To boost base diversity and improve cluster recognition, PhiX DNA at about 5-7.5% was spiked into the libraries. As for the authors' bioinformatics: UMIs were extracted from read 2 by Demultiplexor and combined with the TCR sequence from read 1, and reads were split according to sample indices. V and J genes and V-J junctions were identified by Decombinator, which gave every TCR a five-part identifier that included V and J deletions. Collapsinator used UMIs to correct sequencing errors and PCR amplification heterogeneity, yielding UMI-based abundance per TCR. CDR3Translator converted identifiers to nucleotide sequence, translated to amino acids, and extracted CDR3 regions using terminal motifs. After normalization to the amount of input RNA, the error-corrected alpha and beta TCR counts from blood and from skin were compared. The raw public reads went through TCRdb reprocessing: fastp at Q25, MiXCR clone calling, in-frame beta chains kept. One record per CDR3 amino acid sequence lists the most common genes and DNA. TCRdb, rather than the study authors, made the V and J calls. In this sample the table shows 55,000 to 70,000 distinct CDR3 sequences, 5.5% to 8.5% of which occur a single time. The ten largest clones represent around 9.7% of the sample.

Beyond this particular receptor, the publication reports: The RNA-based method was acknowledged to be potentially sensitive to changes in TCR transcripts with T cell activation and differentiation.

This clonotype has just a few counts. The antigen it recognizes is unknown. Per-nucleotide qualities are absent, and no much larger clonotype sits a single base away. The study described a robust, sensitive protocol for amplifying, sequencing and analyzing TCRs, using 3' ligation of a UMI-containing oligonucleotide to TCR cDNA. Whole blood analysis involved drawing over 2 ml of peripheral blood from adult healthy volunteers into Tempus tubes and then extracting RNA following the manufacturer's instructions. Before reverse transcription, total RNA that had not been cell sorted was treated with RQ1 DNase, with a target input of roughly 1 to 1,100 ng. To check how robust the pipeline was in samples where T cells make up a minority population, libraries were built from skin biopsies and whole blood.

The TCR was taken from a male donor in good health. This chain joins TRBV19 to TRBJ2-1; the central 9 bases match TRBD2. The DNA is TGTGCCAGTAAAGGACTAGCGCTCGGGTATGAGCAGTTCTTC. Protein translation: CASKGLALGYEQFF.